The clone carrying this T cell receptor beta chain has just one count. Its specificity is unknown. This entry is derived from a study of cytomegalovirus exposure and HLA in healthy donors. Findings and caveats of the study: The majority of CMV-associated TCR beta chains were reported as apparently HLA-restricted in a later analysis. A later analysis by the authors found several of the most significant clusters apparently linked to common viral pathogens.

V dropped 6 bases and J dropped 6; count of bases not matched to a gene: 6. Per the germline V gene, CDR1 is LGHNA and CDR2 is YNFKEQ. There are 14 residues in the CDR3. Amplification used 60 Vbeta primers and 13 Jbeta primers. Sequencing was performed with immunoSEQ multiplex PCR; in TCRdb, only in-frame clones are kept and a portion is missing. This repertoire shows more than 110,000 clones, 78% found once; its top ten account for roughly 2.8%. The sequenced material came from PBMCs. The rearrangement links TRBV4-2 to TRBJ1-5; TRBD1 aligns across 9 bases. This receptor was taken from a male donor in good health and CMV-seronegative. The CDR3 spells CASRLTGGGQPQHF. DNA for the CDR3: TGTGCCAGCAGACTAACAGGGGGCGGTCAGCCCCAGCATTTT.